These 14 T cell receptor beta chains came from one sample sequenced in a study of OX40 agonist ivuxolimab in advanced cancers. Produced via immunoSEQ multiplex PCR; TCRdb's table is partial and in-frame only. The table has tens of thousands of clones, about 90% seen once; the top ten hold more than 8%. Material: CD4+ or CD8+ T cells sorted from blood, obtained in a trial of the OX40 agonist ivuxolimab. Receptors were obtained from an adult with an advanced solid tumor such as melanoma, head and neck, liver or kidney cancer.

The chain combines TRBV7-3 with TRBJ2-3; 7 nucleotides agree with TRBD1. After removal of 3 bases from V and 1 base from J, the junction contained 4 bases not matched to a gene. CDR3 length equals 15 residues. Germline CDR1 is SGHTA and CDR2 is FQGTGA. As DNA, the CDR3 is TGTGCCAGCAGCTTGACAGGGAGCGGCACAGATACGCAGTATTTT. This encodes CASSLTGSGTDTQYF.

The genes are TRBV28 and TRBJ2-7, with D possibly being TRBD1 (5 bases). Germline CDR1 is MDHEN and CDR2 is SYDVKM. The V gene lost 6 bases and the J gene lost 2 bases, with 14 bases spanning the gap. The CDR3 consists of 14 residues. This chain's CDR3 is CASSPWGSTYEQYF. The CDR3, as DNA: TGTGCCAGCAGCCCCTGGGGCTCTACCTACGAGCAGTACTTC.

This rearrangement joins TRBV4-3 to TRBJ1-4; D is possibly TRBD1 (5 bases). Deletions cut 0 bases from V and 5 bases from J, with 10 bases between. The CDR3 sequence is 15 residues long. Germline V gene lookup returns CDR1 LGHNA and CDR2 YSLEER. The CDR3 reads CASSQEAGRNEKLFF. In nucleotides, the CDR3 is TGCGCCAGCAGCCAAGAGGCGGGACGGAATGAAAAACTGTTTTTT.

This rearrangement joins TRBV6-5 to TRBJ1-5; TRBD1 is a possible D gene (6 bases). The CDR3 runs to 12 residues. Per the germline V gene, CDR1 is MNHEY and CDR2 is SVGAGI. Trimming cost V 6 bases and J 7 bases, with 10 bases left between them. This CDR3 is CASSVRGQPQHF. CDR3 sequence (DNA): TGTGCCAGCAGCGTAAGGGGGCAGCCCCAGCATTTT.

The chain employs TRBV5-1 and TRBJ2-5, with D maybe TRBD2 (6 bases). Germline V gene lookup returns CDR1 SGHRS and CDR2 YFSETQ. There are 14 residues in the CDR3. Trimming removed 1 base at V and 4 bases at J, with 11 bases between. The CDR3 region is CASSLSLGGETQYF. For the CDR3, the DNA is TGCGCCAGCAGCTTGTCTTTGGGGGGAGAGACCCAGTACTTC.

The chain combines TRBV5-3 with TRBJ1-5; D unclear. TRBV5-3 is sorted into the ORF group, with uncertain function. Between the trimmed V and J ends, which lost 2 bases and 6 bases, there was a span of 12 bases. This CDR3 region has 14 residues. The CDR3 spells CARSLEGGGQPQHF. The DNA of the CDR3 is TGTGCCAGAAGCTTAGAGGGAGGCGGTCAGCCCCAGCATTTT.

The genes are TRBV5-1 and TRBJ2-7; D is unresolved. The length of the CDR3 is 14 residues. V was cut by 0 bases and J by 3 bases, with 10 bases left in between. Per germline, CDR1 SGHRS and CDR2 YFSETQ. The CDR3 is CASSLDSTSYEQYF. The CDR3 bases are TGCGCCAGCAGCTTGGATAGCACAAGCTACGAGCAGTACTTC.

V usage is TRBV13 and J usage is TRBJ2-7, with D perhaps TRBD2 (5 bases). This CDR3 region has 13 residues. The germline V gene encodes CDR1 PRHDT and CDR2 FYEKMQ (reference sequence). Trimming left V 4 bases short and J 3 bases short, with 10 bases between. CDR3 in amino acids: CASSSRGNYEQYF. The DNA for the CDR3 is TGTGCCAGCAGCTCCCGGGGTAACTACGAGCAGTACTTC.

The chain couples TRBV4-1 to TRBJ1-2; D possibly corresponds to TRBD1 (6 bases). This CDR3 has 17 amino acids. Germline V gene sequence: CDR1 MGHRA, CDR2 YSYEKL. The germline V and J ends were trimmed by 0 bases and 4 bases, with 18 bases remaining between them. The CDR3 region has the DNA TGCGCCAGCAGCCAAGATAGGGGGACCCTAGGCGGCTATGGCTACACCTTC. It specifies CASSQDRGTLGGYGYTF.

The chain is built from TRBV9 and TRBJ1-6, with a tentative D call TRBD1 (5 bases). This CDR3 is built from 14 residues. The V gene's germline CDR1 is SGDLS and CDR2 YYNGEE. V was clipped by 0 bases and J by 18 bases, with 19 bases between them. The CDR3 loop reads CASSVGGGGFRNHF. The CDR3 DNA reads TGTGCCAGCAGCGTAGGGGGCGGCGGCTTCCGCAACCACTTT.

V gene TRBV11-2 combines with J gene TRBJ2-2, with 7 bases matching TRBD2. V gave up 3 bases and J gave up 1 base; unmatched junction bases: 2. The length of the CDR3 is 15 residues. The germline gives CDR1 SGHAT, CDR2 FQNNGV. The CDR3 DNA reads as TGTGCCAGCAGCTTTACGGGGGGGAACACCGGGGAGCTGTTTTTT. The encoded protein is CASSFTGGNTGELFF.

The count of this clone is one. This rearrangement joins TRBV7-9 to TRBJ2-7; D is ambiguous. The CDR3 runs 13 residues. V was clipped by 5 bases and J by 4 bases, with 12 bases between them. Per the germline V gene, CDR1 is SEHNR and CDR2 is FQNEAQ (reference sequence). The CDR3 is CASSPGLPYEQYF. The CDR3 DNA reads as TGTGCCAGCAGCCCGGGCCTGCCTTACGAGCAGTACTTC.

As for this clone: With a much larger clone just one base away, this may be a read error. The chain is built from TRBV14 and TRBJ1-2; weak D call: TRBD1 (6 bases). V was pared by 1 base and J by 2 bases, with 26 bases between. The CDR3 consists of 20 residues. Per germline, CDR1 SGHDN and CDR2 FVKESK. The CDR3 is CASSQGLRGGSSPSNYGYTF. The CDR3 bases are TGTGCCAGCAGCCAAGGGCTTCGCGGGGGCTCGAGTCCGTCGAACTATGGCTACACCTTC. The full variable domain, with the rest looked up from reference TRBV14 and TRBJ1-2, is EAGVTQFPSHSVIEKGQTVTLRCDPISGHDNLYWYRRVMGKEIKFLLHFVKESKQDESGMPNNRFLAERTGGTYSTLKVQPAELEDSGVYFCASSQGLRGGSSPSNYGYTFGSGTRLTVV.

The chain links TRBV4-1 to TRBJ2-7; 8 positions match TRBD1. Germline V gene data show CDR1 as MGHRA and CDR2 as YSYEKL. J was trimmed by 3 bases and V by 7 bases; bases with no gene match: 8. The CDR3 spans 14 residues. CDR3 amino acids: CASTPTGANYEQYF. Written as DNA, the CDR3 is TGCGCCAGCACTCCGACAGGGGCTAACTACGAGCAGTACTTC.